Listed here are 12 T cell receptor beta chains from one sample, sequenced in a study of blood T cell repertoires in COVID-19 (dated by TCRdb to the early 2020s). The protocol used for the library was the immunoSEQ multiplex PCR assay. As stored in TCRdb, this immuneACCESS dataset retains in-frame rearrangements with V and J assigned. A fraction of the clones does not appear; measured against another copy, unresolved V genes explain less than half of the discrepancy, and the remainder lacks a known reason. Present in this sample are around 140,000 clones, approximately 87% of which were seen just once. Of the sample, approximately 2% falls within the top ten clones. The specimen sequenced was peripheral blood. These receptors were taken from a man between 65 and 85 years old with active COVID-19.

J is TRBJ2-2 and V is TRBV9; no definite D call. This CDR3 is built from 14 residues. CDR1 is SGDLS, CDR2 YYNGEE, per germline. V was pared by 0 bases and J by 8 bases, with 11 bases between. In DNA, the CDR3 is TGTGCCAGCAGCGTAGCGGTAGCTTATGGGGAGCTGTTTTTT. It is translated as CASSVAVAYGELFF.

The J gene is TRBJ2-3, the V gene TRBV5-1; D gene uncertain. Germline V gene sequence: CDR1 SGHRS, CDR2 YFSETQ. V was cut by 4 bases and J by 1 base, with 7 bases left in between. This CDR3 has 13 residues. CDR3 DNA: TGCGCCAGCAGCAACACCGGCACAGATACGCAGTATTTT. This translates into CASSNTGTDTQYF.

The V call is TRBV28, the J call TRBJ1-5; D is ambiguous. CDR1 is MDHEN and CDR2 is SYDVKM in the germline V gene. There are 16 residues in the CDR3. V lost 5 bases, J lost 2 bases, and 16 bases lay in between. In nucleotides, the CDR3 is TGTGCCAGCAGTCCATCTCCGCAGTATCGCAATCAGCCCCAGCATTTT. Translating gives CASSPSPQYRNQPQHF.

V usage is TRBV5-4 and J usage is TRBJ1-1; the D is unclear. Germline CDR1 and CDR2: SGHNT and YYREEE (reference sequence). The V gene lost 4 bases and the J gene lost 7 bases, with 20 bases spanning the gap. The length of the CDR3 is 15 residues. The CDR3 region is CASSPQQRRNGEAFF. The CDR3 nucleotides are TGTGCCAGCAGCCCTCAACAGAGGAGGAATGGTGAAGCTTTCTTT.

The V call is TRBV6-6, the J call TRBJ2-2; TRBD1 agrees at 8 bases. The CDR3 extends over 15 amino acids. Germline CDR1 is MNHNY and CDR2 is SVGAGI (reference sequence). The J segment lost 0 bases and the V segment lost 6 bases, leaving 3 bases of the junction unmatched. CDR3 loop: CASRRTGTNTGELFF. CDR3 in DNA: TGTGCCAGCAGAAGGACAGGGACGAACACCGGGGAGCTGTTTTTT.

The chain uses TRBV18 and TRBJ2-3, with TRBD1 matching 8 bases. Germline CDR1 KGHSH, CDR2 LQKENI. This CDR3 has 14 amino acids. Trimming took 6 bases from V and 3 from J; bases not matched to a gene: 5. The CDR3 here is CASSQQGGTDTQYF. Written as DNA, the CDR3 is TGTGCCAGCTCGCAACAGGGGGGAACAGATACGCAGTATTTT.

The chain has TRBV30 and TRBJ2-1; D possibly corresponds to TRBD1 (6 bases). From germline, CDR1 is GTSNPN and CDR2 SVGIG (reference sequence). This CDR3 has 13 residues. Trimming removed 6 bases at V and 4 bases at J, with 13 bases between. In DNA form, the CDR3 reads TGTGCCTGTGACAGGACCGGGTACAATGAGCAGTTCTTC. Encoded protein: CACDRTGYNEQFF.

The CDR3 is CASSLQTGAVETQYF. The CDR3 region has the DNA TGTGCCAGCTCACTACAGACAGGGGCGGTAGAGACCCAGTACTTC. The rearrangement links TRBV18 to TRBJ2-5; 8 bases align to TRBD1. The ends lost 4 bases at V and 4 bases at J; junction bases unmatched: 8. CDR1 KGHSH and CDR2 LQKENI come from the germline V gene. This CDR3 is 15 amino acids long.

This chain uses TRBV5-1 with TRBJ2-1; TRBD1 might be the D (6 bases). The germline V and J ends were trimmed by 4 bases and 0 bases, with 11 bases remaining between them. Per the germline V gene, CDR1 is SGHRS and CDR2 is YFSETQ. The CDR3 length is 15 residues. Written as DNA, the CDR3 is TGCGCCAGCAGCCCCGGGGACAACTCCTACAATGAGCAGTTCTTC. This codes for CASSPGDNSYNEQFF. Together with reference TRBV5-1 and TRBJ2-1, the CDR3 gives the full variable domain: KAGVTQTPRYLIKTRGQQVTLSCSPISGHRSVSWYQQTPGQGLQFLFEYFSETQRNKGNFPGRFSGRQFSNSRSEMNVSTLELGDSALYLCASSPGDNSYNEQFFGPGTRLTVL.

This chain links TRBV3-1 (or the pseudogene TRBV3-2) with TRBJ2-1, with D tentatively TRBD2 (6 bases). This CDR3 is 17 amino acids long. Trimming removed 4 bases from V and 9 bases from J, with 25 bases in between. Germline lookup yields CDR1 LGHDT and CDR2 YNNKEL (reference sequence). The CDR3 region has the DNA TGTGCCAGCAGCCGTTTTAGGAGGGAGAACGGAAAGGTTGAGCAGTTCTTC. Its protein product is CASSRFRRENGKVEQFF.

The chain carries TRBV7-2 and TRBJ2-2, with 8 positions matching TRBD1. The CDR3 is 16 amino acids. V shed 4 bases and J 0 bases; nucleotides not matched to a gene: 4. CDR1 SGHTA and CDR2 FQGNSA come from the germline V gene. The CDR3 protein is CASSSGQGTNTGELFF. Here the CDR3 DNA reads TGTGCCAGCAGCTCCGGACAGGGAACGAACACCGGGGAGCTGTTTTTT.

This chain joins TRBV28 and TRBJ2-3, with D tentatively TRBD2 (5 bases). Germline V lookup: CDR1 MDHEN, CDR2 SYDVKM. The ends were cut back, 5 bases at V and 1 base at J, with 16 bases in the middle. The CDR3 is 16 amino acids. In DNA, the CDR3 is TGTGCCAGCAGTCCGACCCGGGCGGGCCGCACAGATACGCAGTATTTT. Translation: CASSPTRAGRTDTQYF.